Below are 13 T cell receptor beta chains sequenced from a single sample in a study of blood T cell repertoires in COVID-19. TCRdb's copy holds only in-frame clones and misses some; the assay was immunoSEQ multiplex PCR. This table holds tens of thousands of clones, roughly 88% found once. The sample taken for sequencing was peripheral blood. These receptors all stem from a man aged 50 to 59 with active COVID-19.

The genes are TRBV19 and TRBJ1-2, with 7 nucleotides matching TRBD1. J lost 8 bases, V lost 7 bases, and 10 bases had no gene match. The germline gives CDR1 LNHDA, CDR2 SQIVND (reference sequence). The CDR3 has 13 amino acids. The CDR3 DNA sequence: TGTGCCAGTACCTCTACGGGACAGAAAGGCTACACCTTC. Translating it yields CASTSTGQKGYTF.

The chain couples TRBV5-1 to TRBJ2-1; D is perhaps TRBD2 (5 bases). CDR1 SGHRS and CDR2 YFSETQ come from the germline V gene. V dropped 4 bases and J dropped 2 bases, with 13 bases sitting between them. There are 15 residues in the CDR3. The CDR3 sequence: CASSHSGGTYNEQFF. For the CDR3, the DNA is TGCGCCAGCAGCCACTCCGGAGGAACCTACAATGAGCAGTTCTTC.

V gene TRBV28 combines with J gene TRBJ1-6; no clear D gene. The V end lost 2 bases, the J end lost 10 bases, and 6 bases lay between the germline ends. The CDR3 is made up of 12 amino acids. The germline CDR1 and CDR2 sequences are MDHEN and SYDVKM. The CDR3 DNA reads as TGTGCCAGCAGTTTAATCGTCTCACCCCTCCACTTT. It codes for CASSLIVSPLHF.

CDR3 DNA sequence: TGTGCCAGCAGTGAACGACAGACGAACACTGAAGCTTTCTTT. Translation gives CASSERQTNTEAFF. The rearrangement joins TRBV2 to TRBJ1-1; D is possibly TRBD1 (5 bases). Germline V gene lookup returns CDR1 SNHLY and CDR2 FYNNEI. The CDR3 extends over 14 amino acids. Trimming pared 2 bases from V and 1 base from J, leaving 8 bases between.

This CDR3 is CASSKMRDTDTQYF. The CDR3, as DNA: TGTGCCAGCTCTAAGATGAGGGACACAGATACGCAGTATTTT. The chain has TRBV18 and TRBJ2-3; D is possibly TRBD2 (5 bases). V was clipped by 6 bases and J by 2 bases, with 12 bases between them. The CDR3 length is 14 residues. Germline lookup yields CDR1 KGHSH and CDR2 LQKENI.

The chain is built from TRBV9 and TRBJ2-6; 10 bases map to TRBD1. V lost 5 bases, J lost 0 bases, and 5 bases stayed unmatched. Germline lookup yields CDR1 SGDLS and CDR2 YYNGEE. The CDR3 loop spans 17 amino acids. CDR3 sequence: CASRSGQGNSGANVLTF. DNA for the CDR3: TGTGCCAGCAGGTCGGGACAGGGGAACTCTGGGGCCAACGTCCTGACTTTC.

This clone was seen more than once but under ten times. J is TRBJ2-3 and V is TRBV5-1; a weak D match, TRBD1 (5 bases). The CDR3 is 15 residues long. The germline V gene encodes CDR1 SGHRS and CDR2 YFSETQ. V shed 3 bases and J shed 5 bases, with 16 bases lying between them. The CDR3 sequence is CASSSPAGSGDTQYF. The CDR3 DNA is TGCGCCAGCAGCTCCCCGGCAGGGTCGGGAGATACGCAGTATTTT.

This chain uses TRBV9 with TRBJ2-5; 8 bases map to TRBD2. The CDR3 sequence is 15 residues long. Losses at the gene ends were 3 bases for V and 5 bases for J; bases not matched to a gene: 9. Germline CDR1 reads SGDLS; CDR2 reads YYNGEE. The CDR3 DNA follows: TGTGCCAGCAGCGAGGGCGGGGGGCTCTTGGAGACCCAGTACTTC. The encoded protein is CASSEGGGLLETQYF.

This chain links TRBV6-5 with TRBJ2-5, with TRBD1 as a possible D gene (6 bases). Trimming pared 6 bases from V and 1 base from J, leaving 15 bases between. The germline CDR1 and CDR2 sequences are MNHEY and SVGAGI. The CDR3 is 15 amino acids. In DNA form, the CDR3 reads TGTGCCAGCAGGTATACAGGGTTACGCCAAGAGACCCAGTACTTC. Translation gives CASRYTGLRQETQYF.

This clone appeared a single time. The chain links TRBV4-1 to TRBJ2-1; 12 bases are shared with TRBD2. The germline gives CDR1 MGHRA, CDR2 YSYEKL. The ends lost 4 bases at V and 7 bases at J; junction bases unmatched: 14. This CDR3 is built from 18 residues. The CDR3 nucleotides are TGCGCCAGCAGCCCCCCCCTCCGACTAGCGGGGGCCCGTAATGAGCAGTTCTTC. Its protein product is CASSPPLRLAGARNEQFF.

Judged by abundance, this clone is medium-sized. The chain joins TRBV7-3 to TRBJ2-7; TRBD1 agrees at 11 bases. The CDR3 runs 16 residues. V gave up 10 bases and J gave up 0 bases; unmatched junction bases: 11. CDR1 SGHTA and CDR2 FQGTGA come from the germline V gene. The CDR3 sequence: CANGTGGPLSSYEQYF. CDR3 nucleotides: TGTGCCAACGGGACAGGGGGACCCCTTAGCTCCTACGAGCAGTACTTC.

V is TRBV6-6 and J is TRBJ2-5, with a tentative D call TRBD1 (5 bases). The V and J ends lost 3 bases and 10 bases respectively, with 15 bases between them. This CDR3 region has 13 residues. The germline V gene encodes CDR1 MNHNY and CDR2 SVGAGI (reference sequence). CDR3: CASSYQSQGSQYF. The CDR3, as DNA: TGTGCCAGCAGTTATCAATCGCAGGGTAGCCAGTACTTC.

This chain joins TRBV9 and TRBJ1-3; the D is unclear. V lost 4 bases to trimming and J lost 0 bases, with 8 bases between them. The CDR3 spans 14 residues. Per the germline V gene, CDR1 is SGDLS and CDR2 is YYNGEE. The CDR3 spells CASSHGSSGNTIYF. The CDR3 DNA reads as TGTGCCAGCAGCCATGGGAGCTCTGGAAACACCATATATTTT.